The 31 T cell receptor beta chains reported below all come from one sample, sequenced in a study of cytomegalovirus exposure and HLA in healthy donors. The data were produced by immunoSEQ multiplex PCR, yet TCRdb's version contains in-frame clones alone and is incomplete. There are 100,000 to 150,000 clones in the sample; approximately 95% occur only once, and 1.5% to 2% lies in the top ten. The sample was PBMCs. The receptors originated from a young man in good health and CMV-seronegative.

CDR3 loop: CASSVTATSSYEQYF. The CDR3 DNA reads as TGTGCCAGCAGCGTAACAGCAACCAGCTCCTACGAGCAGTACTTC. The chain links TRBV9 to TRBJ2-7; no definite D call. Germline V CDR1 and CDR2: SGDLS, YYNGEE. The CDR3 spans 15 residues. Deletions cut 1 base from V and 0 bases from J, with 11 bases between.

This clone was seen once. The chain recombines TRBV9 with TRBJ2-7, with 10 bases lining up with TRBD1. The CDR3 runs to 18 residues. Germline CDR1 reads SGDLS; CDR2 reads YYNGEE. V lost 4 bases, J lost 5 bases, and 18 bases stayed unmatched. The CDR3 DNA sequence: TGTGCCAGCAGCCCCCGGACAGGGGGGAGTAGAGTGGTAAACGAGCAGTACTTC. Translation gives CASSPRTGGSRVVNEQYF.

This clone was seen just once. Other DNA sequences in the same sample also yield this CDR3. This chain links TRBV7-3 with TRBJ2-2; no firm D call. The CDR3 has 12 residues. V lost 4 bases and J lost 2, with 2 bases in between. CDR1 is SGHTA, CDR2 FQGTGA, per germline. CDR3 sequence reads: CASSSNTGELFF. Here the CDR3 DNA reads TGTGCCAGCAGCTCAAACACCGGGGAGCTGTTTTTT.

This clone was seen once. This chain uses TRBV11-2 with TRBJ1-2; D uncertain. CDR3 length equals 13 residues. Germline V gives CDR1 SGHAT, CDR2 FQNNGV. V was cut by 0 bases and J by 2 bases, with 4 bases left in between. CDR3 region: CASSLDRNYGYTF. The CDR3 DNA reads TGTGCCAGCAGCTTAGACAGGAACTATGGCTACACCTTC.

The chain has TRBV6-5 and TRBJ2-2, with D hard to call. Trimming pared 8 bases from V and 2 bases from J, leaving 12 bases between. The CDR3 runs 14 residues. Germline V CDR1 and CDR2: MNHEY, SVGAGI. The CDR3 coding sequence is TGTGCCAGCCATCAAGCCATAAACACCGGGGAGCTGTTTTTT. It specifies CASHQAINTGELFF.

The chain combines TRBV5-1 with TRBJ2-3; 8 bases are a match to TRBD2. Germline V lookup: CDR1 SGHRS, CDR2 YFSETQ. The CDR3 has 16 amino acids. Germline trimming cut 4 bases from V and 5 bases from J; bases unmatched to any gene: 12. The CDR3, as DNA: TGCGCCAGCAGCCCTACCAGCGGGAGCCCCCTAGATACGCAGTATTTT. Translated: CASSPTSGSPLDTQYF.

The chain links TRBV7-9 to TRBJ2-7; D ambiguous. The CDR3 contains 13 residues. Per the germline V gene, CDR1 is SEHNR and CDR2 is FQNEAQ (reference sequence). The V end lost 3 bases, the J end lost 0 bases, and 6 bases lay between the germline ends. For the CDR3, the DNA is TGTGCCAGCAGCTTCCTCAGCTCCTACGAGCAGTACTTC. Its protein is CASSFLSSYEQYF.

The chain employs TRBV15 and TRBJ2-5; 7 bases map to TRBD2. Germline lookup yields CDR1 LNHNV and CDR2 YYDKDF (reference sequence). The CDR3 is 16 amino acids. After removal of 3 bases from V and 5 bases from J, the junction contained 12 bases not matched to a gene. Written as DNA, the CDR3 is TGTGCCACCAGCAGGCGTTCGGGAGGAGGAAAGGAGACCCAGTACTTC. Amino acids: CATSRRSGGGKETQYF. Full variable domain (rest looked up from reference TRBV15 and TRBJ2-5): DAMVIQNPRYQVTQFGKPVTLSCSQTLNHNVMYWYQQKSSQAPKLLFHYYDKDFNNEADTPDNFQSRRPNTSFCFLDIRSPGLGDTAMYLCATSRRSGGGKETQYFGPGTRLLVL.

This clone was counted a single time. CDR3 in amino acids: CASSLGLQGALIGGYTF. CDR3 in DNA: TGTGCCAGCAGCTTAGGACTCCAGGGGGCGCTGATAGGAGGCTACACCTTC. The chain has TRBV7-2 and TRBJ1-2, with 8 bases aligning to TRBD1. The CDR3 is made up of 17 amino acids. Germline CDR1 is SGHTA and CDR2 is FQGNSA. Germline trimming cut 1 base from V and 8 bases from J; bases unmatched to any gene: 15.

The gene calls are TRBV5-1 and TRBJ2-3, with D perhaps TRBD2 (6 bases). There are 15 residues in the CDR3. CDR1 is SGHRS and CDR2 is YFSETQ in the germline V gene. Trimming took 0 bases from V and 2 from J, leaving 10 bases between them. In nucleotides, the CDR3 is TGCGCCAGCAGCTTGGGGAGGGGCCTCACAGATACGCAGTATTTT. Encoded protein: CASSLGRGLTDTQYF.

The rearrangement joins TRBV5-5 to TRBJ2-7; 8 bases line up with TRBD1. Germline V CDR1 and CDR2: SGHKS, YYEKEE (reference sequence). The CDR3 runs 16 residues. V lost 4 bases to trimming and J lost 4 bases; unmatched junction nucleotides: 13. CDR3 protein: CASSLAFGQGSYEQYF. CDR3 bases: TGTGCCAGCAGCCTGGCGTTTGGACAGGGATCTTACGAGCAGTACTTC.

The gene calls are TRBV20-1 and TRBJ1-2; 7 bases align to TRBD1. V lost 6 bases and J lost 5; bases outside the gene matches: 0. The CDR3 has 10 residues. CDR1 and CDR2 from the germline V gene are DFQATT and SNEGSKA (reference sequence). The CDR3 nucleotides read TGCAGTGCGGGACAGTATGGCTACACCTTC. Translating it yields CSAGQYGYTF.

The rearrangement uses TRBV6-5 and TRBJ1-2; 7 nucleotides match TRBD1. CDR1 and CDR2 from the germline V gene are MNHEY and SVGAGI. V shed 6 bases, J shed 6 bases, and the junction held 10 bases outside the gene matches. CDR3 length equals 14 residues. The CDR3 reads CASSYQGGGDGYTF. The DNA of the CDR3 is TGTGCCAGCAGCTATCAGGGGGGCGGGGATGGCTACACCTTC.

This chain links TRBV9 with TRBJ1-3; no clear D. The CDR3 runs to 16 residues. The germline gives CDR1 SGDLS, CDR2 YYNGEE. Trimming cost V 0 bases and J 0 bases, with 10 bases left between them. Here the CDR3 DNA reads TGTGCCAGCAGCGTAGGGGCAGTGGCCTCTGGAAACACCATATATTTT. Translating gives CASSVGAVASGNTIYF.

V is TRBV7-2 and J is TRBJ1-3; 9 positions match TRBD1. CDR1 is SGHTA and CDR2 is FQGNSA in the germline V gene. The CDR3 is made up of 15 amino acids. The V segment lost 0 bases and the J segment 4 bases; nucleotides outside the gene matches: 1. For the CDR3, the DNA is TGTGCCAGCAGCTTAGCTGGGACAGGGGGAAACACCATATATTTT. It codes for CASSLAGTGGNTIYF.

The chain recombines TRBV7-9 with TRBJ1-3, with D perhaps TRBD1 (5 bases). V dropped 5 bases and J dropped 4 bases, with 18 bases sitting between them. This CDR3 has 16 residues. Germline lookup yields CDR1 SEHNR and CDR2 FQNEAQ (reference sequence). This chain's CDR3 is CASSPPGGAGGNTIYF. CDR3 DNA: TGTGCCAGCAGCCCGCCTGGAGGGGCCGGAGGAAACACCATATATTTT.

This clone appeared once. This CDR3 is CASSPPGAGTTYNEQFF. The CDR3 DNA reads TGTGCCAGCAGCCCCCCAGGAGCGGGAACGACCTACAATGAGCAGTTCTTC. The rearrangement uses TRBV14 and TRBJ2-1; 7 nucleotides line up with TRBD2. Germline CDR1 and CDR2: SGHDN and FVKESK. The CDR3 is 17 residues long. After removal of 4 bases from V and 2 bases from J, the junction contained 11 bases not matched to a gene.

The CDR3 protein is CASSLASFMGLRNTEAFF. DNA for the CDR3: TGTGCCAGCAGCTTGGCCTCTTTTATGGGGCTGCGGAACACTGAAGCTTTCTTT. V usage is TRBV5-6 and J usage is TRBJ1-1, with TRBD1 as a possible D gene (5 bases). Trimming cost V 0 bases and J 1 base, with 19 bases left between them. Germline CDR1 reads SGHDT; CDR2 reads YYEEEE. The CDR3 runs 18 residues.

This chain joins TRBV7-9 and TRBJ2-7; TRBD1 agrees at 11 bases. The CDR3 extends over 16 amino acids. CDR1 and CDR2 (germline): SEHNR, FQNEAQ (reference sequence). Unmatched junction bases numbered 8, after V lost 3 bases and J lost 4 bases. CDR3 nucleotide sequence: TGTGCCAGCAGCTTCCCGGTGGGACAGGGGGAATACGAGCAGTACTTC. This sequence encodes CASSFPVGQGEYEQYF.

The chain uses TRBV7-6 and TRBJ2-7; D gene ambiguous. The V end was cut by 1 base, the J end by 1 base, with 5 bases between. The CDR3 loop spans 13 amino acids. CDR1 is SGHVS and CDR2 is FNYEAQ in the germline V gene. CDR3 protein: CASSLVQSYEQYF. CDR3 coding DNA: TGTGCCAGCAGCTTAGTTCAATCCTACGAGCAGTACTTC.

The chain is built from TRBV5-1 and TRBJ2-7; D possibly corresponds to TRBD2 (5 bases). Trimming took 2 bases from V and 3 from J, leaving 9 bases between them. The CDR3 runs to 13 residues. The germline V gene encodes CDR1 SGHRS and CDR2 YFSETQ. The CDR3 loop is CASSLEGIYEQYF. The CDR3 region has the DNA TGCGCCAGCAGCTTAGAGGGAATCTACGAGCAGTACTTC.

The CDR3 bases are TGTGCCAGCAGCGACATCGACTATGGCTACACCTTC. Translated: CASSDIDYGYTF. The chain carries TRBV7-6 and TRBJ1-2; D unclear. Germline CDR1 and CDR2: SGHVS and FNYEAQ. V lost 5 bases and J lost 3, with 7 bases in between. The CDR3 is 12 amino acids.

The V gene is TRBV4-2, the J gene TRBJ1-5; 8 bases map to TRBD1. CDR1 is LGHNA, CDR2 YNFKEQ, per germline. The CDR3 has 15 amino acids. V lost 2 bases and J lost 2; bases outside the gene matches: 2. The CDR3 DNA is TGTGCCAGCAGCCAACTACAGGGGGGCAATCAGCCCCAGCATTTT. It yields the protein CASSQLQGGNQPQHF.

This rearrangement joins TRBV4-3 to TRBJ2-1, with 7 nucleotides matching TRBD1. V lost 2 bases to trimming and J lost 3 bases; unmatched junction nucleotides: 13. CDR3 size: 18 residues. Per the germline V gene, CDR1 is LGHNA and CDR2 is YSLEER. DNA for the CDR3: TGCGCCAGCAGCCAAATCACCGGGACAGCGATATTCTACAATGAGCAGTTCTTC. This encodes CASSQITGTAIFYNEQFF.

This chain joins TRBV7-2 and TRBJ2-1; TRBD2 matches 7 bases. With V trimmed by 1 base and J by 5 bases, 14 bases remained unmatched. The CDR3 runs 18 residues. Germline V gene sequence: CDR1 SGHTA, CDR2 FQGNSA. The CDR3 reads CASSLGGTTMDVNNEQFF. The CDR3 DNA sequence: TGTGCCAGCAGCTTAGGGGGGACTACAATGGATGTGAACAATGAGCAGTTCTTC.

This clone was seen just once. V and J are TRBV28 and TRBJ2-5; D call uncertain. V was cut by 2 bases and J by 2 bases, with 15 bases left in between. Germline V gene lookup returns CDR1 MDHEN and CDR2 SYDVKM. The CDR3 runs 16 residues. The CDR3 region has the DNA TGTGCCAGCAGTTTAGTCGGCAGGTCTTGGCAAGAGACCCAGTACTTC. Translated, it gives CASSLVGRSWQETQYF.

The gene calls are TRBV7-3 and TRBJ2-5; D possibly corresponds to TRBD2 (6 bases). With 1 base removed from V and 3 bases from J, the gap between germline ends came to 9 bases. The CDR3 has 14 amino acids. In germline, CDR1 is SGHTA, CDR2 FQGTGA. The CDR3 loop reads CASSLNGGKETQYF. DNA for the CDR3: TGTGCCAGCAGCTTAAACGGCGGGAAAGAGACCCAGTACTTC. Supplemented by reference TRBV7-3 and TRBJ2-5, the full variable domain reads GAGVSQTPSNKVTEKGKYVELRCDPISGHTALYWYRQSLGQGPEFLIYFQGTGAADDSGLPNDRFFAVRPEGSVSTLKIQRTERGDSAVYLCASSLNGGKETQYFGPGTRLLVL.

J is TRBJ1-2 and V is TRBV5-1; 7 bases fit TRBD1. Trimming cost V 2 bases and J 8 bases; bases outside gene matches: 3. The CDR3 is made up of 12 amino acids. Looked up from germline, CDR1 is SGHRS and CDR2 is YFSETQ. The CDR3 loop is CASSFDRAGYTF. In DNA form, the CDR3 reads TGCGCCAGCAGCTTCGACAGGGCCGGCTACACCTTC. The full variable domain, with the rest looked up from reference TRBV5-1 and TRBJ1-2, is KAGVTQTPRYLIKTRGQQVTLSCSPISGHRSVSWYQQTPGQGLQFLFEYFSETQRNKGNFPGRFSGRQFSNSRSEMNVSTLELGDSALYLCASSFDRAGYTFGSGTRLTVV.

In nucleotides, the CDR3 is TGTGCCAGCAGGGGGGGAAGACAGGGCTACTATGGCTACACCTTC. It codes for CASRGGRQGYYGYTF. This chain uses TRBV27 with TRBJ1-2, with TRBD1 matching over 7 bases. V lost 6 bases to trimming and J lost 3 bases; unmatched junction nucleotides: 10. The CDR3 totals 15 residues. Germline V lookup: CDR1 MNHEY, CDR2 SMNVEV (reference sequence).

The J gene is TRBJ2-2, the V gene TRBV7-2; a weak D match, TRBD1 (7 bases). The CDR3 has 16 residues. CDR1 SGHTA and CDR2 FQGNSA come from the germline V gene. With 1 base removed from V and 4 bases from J, the gap between germline ends came to 13 bases. CDR3 loop: CASSLGGQGGTGELFF. DNA of the CDR3: TGTGCCAGCAGCTTAGGGGGGCAGGGGGGCACCGGGGAGCTGTTTTTT.

This clone was seen a single time. V and J are TRBV5-1 and TRBJ1-1, with D possibly being TRBD1 (5 bases). The V gene lost 0 bases and the J gene lost 0 bases, with 12 bases spanning the gap. This CDR3 is 16 amino acids long. CDR1 and CDR2 (germline): SGHRS, YFSETQ. The CDR3 reads CASSLVGAGMNTEAFF. CDR3 sequence (DNA): TGCGCCAGCAGCTTGGTTGGGGCAGGGATGAACACTGAAGCTTTCTTT.